The rows below give T cell receptor beta chains drawn from one sample of a study of T-cell reconstitution after alpha-beta-depleted transplantation in children. TCRdb used MiXCR to reprocess the PCR reads, holding one entry per CDR3 protein. The table lists 90,000 to 100,000 distinct CDR3 sequences, 9% to 15% of them singletons. The sequenced sample was PBMCs from the stem cell graft donor, obtained from the stem cell graft. The receptors derive from a human donor who donated a stem cell graft to a child with inherited bone marrow failure. CDR3s include the opening cysteine and the closing phenylalanine or tryptophan. D genes are given only for firm matches. Clone size is shown for a subset of rows, as once, few, many or a class of expanded clone.

V gene	clone size	D gene	J gene	CDR3 protein	CDR3 DNA
TRBV27	many	TRBD1	TRBJ1-5	CASMEFGTGGNQPQHF	TGTGCCAGCATGGAATTCGGGACAGGGGGCAATCAGCCCCAGCATTTT
TRBV20-1	many	.	TRBJ1-2	CSAGPPDYGYTF	TGCAGTGCAGGGCCCCCAGACTATGGCTACACCTTC
TRBV23-1	few	.	TRBJ2-7	CASSPADEQYF	TGCGCCAGCAGCCCCGCAGATGAACAGTACTTC
TRBV7-3	few	.	TRBJ1-1	CASSLYGGGEAFF	TGTGCCAGCAGCTTATACGGGGGGGGGGAAGCTTTCTTT
TRBV7-2	once	.	TRBJ1-1	CASSLGLGGLRTEAFF	TGTGCCAGCAGCTTAGGGCTAGGGGGATTGAGGACTGAAGCTTTCTTT
TRBV5-6	.	.	TRBJ1-2	CASSFWEATYGYTF	TGTGCCAGCAGCTTCTGGGAGGCCACCTATGGCTACACCTTC
TRBV29-1	.	.	TRBJ1-2	CSGVDISYGYTF	TGCAGCGGAGTTGATATAAGCTATGGCTACACCTTC
TRBV20-1	many	TRBD2	TRBJ2-7	CSARWTSNEQYF	TGCAGTGCTAGATGGACTAGCAACGAGCAGTACTTC
TRBV6-1	many	.	TRBJ1-3	CASSPGYYSGNTIYF	TGTGCCAGCAGTCCAGGGTATTACTCTGGAAACACCATATATTTT
TRBV11-3	many	TRBD2	TRBJ2-3	CASSFSGIDTQYF	TGTGCCAGCAGCTTCAGCGGGATCGATACGCAGTATTTT
TRBV6-4	.	.	TRBJ2-1	CAIEPGDCLLNEQFF	TGTGCCATTGAACCCGGGGACTGCTTGTTGAATGAGCAGTTCTTC
TRBV13	.	TRBD1	TRBJ2-7	CASSLEGTGTLYEQYF	TGTGCCAGCAGCTTAGAGGGGACAGGAACCCTCTACGAGCAGTACTTC
TRBV19	few	.	TRBJ2-2	CASSFPPWSTGELFF	TGTGCCAGTAGTTTCCCCCCTTGGAGCACCGGGGAGCTGTTTTTT
TRBV12-3/TRBV12-4	many	.	TRBJ2-5	CASSNSNRDGKTQYF	TGTGCCAGCAGTAACTCAAACAGGGACGGGAAGACCCAGTACTTC
TRBV20-1	.	.	TRBJ1-1	CSARGQGMDTEAFF	TGCAGTGCTAGGGGGCAAGGCATGGACACTGAAGCTTTCTTT
TRBV7-7	.	TRBD1	TRBJ1-1	CASSPTVGTGEAFF	TGTGCCAGCAGCCCTACGGTAGGGACAGGAGAAGCTTTCTTT
TRBV20-1	few	.	TRBJ2-7	CSASRMGDEQYF	TGCAGTGCTAGTCGTATGGGAGACGAGCAGTACTTC
TRBV12-3/TRBV12-4	many	.	TRBJ2-2	CATPGRGRGTGELFF	TGTGCCACGCCCGGGAGGGGGCGAGGCACCGGGGAGCTGTTTTTT
TRBV19	.	.	TRBJ2-7	CASSMPGNEQHF	TGTGCCAGTAGTATGCCCGGGAACGAGCAGCACTTC
TRBV10-3	many	.	TRBJ2-7	CAISESAAQPDYEQYF	TGTGCCATCAGTGAGTCGGCGGCGCAGCCAGACTACGAGCAGTACTTC
TRBV7-9	many	.	TRBJ2-2	CASSLPGGGTGELFF	TGTGCCAGCAGCTTACCCGGAGGGGGGACCGGGGAGCTGTTTTTT
TRBV7-9	many	TRBD1	TRBJ2-7	CASSNPDRAYEQYF	TGTGCCAGCAGCAACCCCGACAGGGCGTACGAGCAGTACTTC
TRBV20-1	many	TRBD2	TRBJ2-2	CSARYGLAGAGELFF	TGCAGTGCCCGATACGGACTAGCGGGAGCCGGGGAGCTGTTTTTT
TRBV20-1	many	TRBD1	TRBJ1-5	CSARAGGSNQPQHF	TGCAGTGCTAGAGCAGGGGGTAGCAATCAGCCCCAGCATTTT
TRBV9	many	.	TRBJ1-1	CASSLRRVEEAFF	TGTGCCAGCAGCCTTCGCAGGGTTGAAGAAGCTTTCTTT
TRBV28	.	.	TRBJ1-4	CASSRPGSMNEKLFF	TGTGCCAGCAGTCGCCCGGGTTCAATGAATGAAAAACTGTTTTTT
TRBV15	many	TRBD1	TRBJ1-5	CATSEGDRGNNQPQHF	TGTGCCACCAGCGAGGGGGACAGGGGAAACAATCAGCCCCAGCATTTT
TRBV6-2/TRBV6-3	few	.	TRBJ2-7	CASSYPPRTTYEQYF	TGTGCCAGCAGTTACCCCCCGCGGACCACCTACGAGCAGTACTTC
TRBV6-1	few	.	TRBJ1-1	CASSEVGYFMNTEAFF	TGTGCCAGCAGTGAAGTCGGCTACTTCATGAACACTGAAGCTTTCTTT
TRBV10-2	many	TRBD2	TRBJ2-1	CASRVSGSRNEQFF	TGCGCCAGCAGAGTTAGCGGGAGTCGCAATGAGCAGTTCTTC
TRBV29-1	many	.	TRBJ2-3	CSVEERRDTQYF	TGCAGCGTTGAAGAACGCCGGGATACGCAGTATTTT
TRBV27	many	.	TRBJ1-2	CASSLWGSSNYGYTF	TGTGCCAGCAGTTTATGGGGGAGTTCTAACTATGGCTACACCTTC
TRBV5-1	many	.	TRBJ2-7	CASSFSGSSGSHF	TGCGCCAGCAGCTTTTCCGGCAGTTCAGGTTCACACTTC
TRBV7-9	.	.	TRBJ2-3	CASSSNAPLDTQYF	TGTGCCAGCAGCTCTAACGCCCCTTTGGATACGCAGTATTTT
TRBV5-5	many	.	TRBJ2-5	CASSPDGETQYF	TGTGCCAGCAGCCCCGATGGGGAGACCCAGTACTTC
TRBV12-3/TRBV12-4	many	TRBD1	TRBJ2-1	CASSFYRGPNEQFF	TGTGCCAGCAGTTTTTACAGGGGGCCCAATGAGCAGTTCTTC
TRBV20-1	many	TRBD1	TRBJ2-1	CSAHPGQAHLVNEQFF	TGCAGTGCTCATCCGGGACAGGCTCATCTCGTCAATGAGCAGTTCTTC
TRBV11-2	many	TRBD1	TRBJ2-7	CASSAIRDRVYEQYF	TGTGCCAGCAGCGCCATTCGGGACAGGGTCTACGAGCAGTACTTC
TRBV7-2	.	.	TRBJ1-2	CASSIQGRDGYTF	TGTGCCAGCAGCATACAGGGTAGGGATGGCTACACCTTC
TRBV5-1	.	.	TRBJ2-7	CASREEGGYEQYF	TGCGCCAGCAGGGAGGAGGGAGGCTACGAGCAGTACTTC
TRBV2	many	.	TRBJ1-1	CASYTGRATEAFF	TGTGCCAGCTACACGGGCAGGGCGACTGAAGCTTTCTTT
TRBV4-2	many	.	TRBJ2-3	CASSPWTDTDTQYF	TGTGCCAGCAGCCCTTGGACGGACACAGATACGCAGTATTTT
TRBV24-1	.	TRBD1	TRBJ2-3	CATSDLGTGSDTQYF	TGTGCCACCAGTGATCTCGGGACAGGATCAGATACGCAGTATTTT
TRBV30	.	.	TRBJ2-7	CAGGQNTYEQYF	TGTGCCGGAGGACAGAACACCTACGAGCAGTACTTC